These 30 T cell receptor beta chains share one sample of origin, sequenced in a study of T-cell reconstitution after alpha-beta-depleted transplantation in children. TCRbeta library preparation incorporated unique molecular identifiers. TCRdb re-called the PCR reads with MiXCR, one entry per CDR3 protein. This sample yields around 100,000 distinct CDR3 sequences, of which approximately 8% are seen a single time; less than 20% belongs to the top ten. The sample was PBMCs, taken before TCRalphabeta/CD19-depleted stem cell transplant. The receptors shown here come from a boy aged 2-15 years with acute lymphoblastic leukemia, due to receive a stem cell transplant.

With respect to this clonotype: Being one base from a much bigger clone, this may be a read error. V gene TRBV3-1 combines with J gene TRBJ2-3; 8 bases match TRBD2. Germline-derived CDR1 and CDR2 are LGHDT and YNNKEL (reference sequence). This CDR3 has 15 amino acids. The CDR3 is CACSHTRGGTDTQYF. The CDR3, as DNA: TGTGCCTGCAGCCATACGCGGGGGGGCACAGATACGCAGTATTTT.

This clonotype was detected ten times or more. The V and J genes are TRBV6-1 and TRBJ1-1; D uncertain. V gave up 4 bases and J gave up 3 bases, with 12 bases separating them. The CDR3 length is 14 residues. Germline assignment: CDR1 MNHNS and CDR2 SASEGT. The CDR3 protein is CASSASVGDTEAFF. CDR3 in DNA: TGTGCCAGCAGTGCGTCGGTGGGAGACACTGAAGCTTTCTTT.

This clonotype has only a few counts. The rearrangement uses TRBV12-3 or TRBV12-4 and TRBJ1-5; D remains ambiguous. V lost 6 bases and J 7 bases, leaving 10 bases between the germline ends. There are 12 residues in the CDR3. CDR3 in DNA: TGTGCCAGCAGCCCGGGCACCCAGCCCCAGCATTTT. Encoded protein: CASSPGTQPQHF.

In its sample, this clonotype was seen many times. The rearrangement uses TRBV12-3 or TRBV12-4 and TRBJ1-5, with a weak D call TRBD1 (6 bases). The germline V and J ends were trimmed by 0 bases and 10 bases, with 10 bases remaining between them. The CDR3 has 13 amino acids. CDR3 sequence: CASSLAGGHPQHF. In DNA, the CDR3 is TGTGCCAGCAGTTTAGCAGGGGGTCACCCCCAGCATTTT.

To note about this clonotype: A much bigger clone sits one base away, suggesting this may be a read error. The chain joins TRBV11-2 to TRBJ2-3; D is unclear. This CDR3 region has 16 residues. Trimming shortened V by 1 base and J by 1 base, and 12 bases separated the two germline ends. Germline values: CDR1 SGHAT, CDR2 FQNNGV. CDR3 nucleotide sequence: TGTGCCAGCAGCTTAGGAATCCTTCAGGGCACAGATACGCAGTATTTT. Amino acids: CASSLGILQGTDTQYF.

The V and J genes are TRBV9 and TRBJ2-5; 7 bases fit TRBD1. Germline trimming cut 3 bases from V and 7 bases from J; bases unmatched to any gene: 15. Germline loops: CDR1 SGDLS, CDR2 YYNGEE. CDR3 size: 16 residues. CDR3 nucleotides: TGTGCCAGCAGCGCAGGGGGAGAGGGAGTAATGGGGACCCAGTACTTC. This gives the protein CASSAGGEGVMGTQYF.

V usage is TRBV7-2 and J usage is TRBJ2-4; D uncertain. V was shortened by 4 bases and J by 4 bases, with 8 bases between the two germline ends. In germline, CDR1 is SGHTA, CDR2 FQGNSA. The CDR3 is 13 amino acids. The CDR3 DNA is TGTGCCAGCAGCTCCCCGGCTAAAAACATTCAGTACTTC. Protein sequence: CASSSPAKNIQYF.

This clonotype showed up just a few times. The chain uses TRBV20-1 and TRBJ2-5, with no clear D. Trimming took 4 bases from V and 2 from J, leaving 14 bases between them. Looked up from germline, CDR1 is DFQATT and CDR2 is SNEGSKA (reference sequence). The length of the CDR3 is 14 residues. The CDR3 protein is CSAKVAPFQETQYF. For the CDR3, the DNA is TGCAGTGCTAAGGTTGCCCCGTTTCAAGAGACCCAGTACTTC.

This chain uses TRBV4-3 with TRBJ2-7; D remains unclear. This CDR3 comprises 15 residues. Trimming left V 1 base short and J 2 bases short, with 12 bases between. The germline gives CDR1 LGHNA, CDR2 YSLEER. The CDR3 DNA is TGCGCCAGCAGCCAAGCTCTCCCCGGAGCCTACGAGCAGTACTTC. Translated: CASSQALPGAYEQYF.

This clonotype occurred a few times. V and J are TRBV3-1 and TRBJ1-6, with D maybe TRBD1 (6 bases). This CDR3 region has 15 residues. V dropped 3 bases and J dropped 2 bases, with 8 bases sitting between them. CDR1 and CDR2 (germline): LGHDT, YNNKEL (reference sequence). CDR3 protein: CASSQGDTYNSPLHF. CDR3 bases: TGTGCCAGCAGCCAGGGGGACACCTATAATTCACCCCTCCACTTT.

This clonotype turned up a few times. The chain carries TRBV13 and TRBJ2-7; TRBD1 agrees at 11 bases. The CDR3 spans 15 residues. Germline CDR1 and CDR2: PRHDT and FYEKMQ (reference sequence). Unmatched junction bases numbered 2, after V lost 1 base and J lost 3 bases. The CDR3 bases are TGTGCCAGCAGCTTAGCCGGGACAGGGGGCTACGAGCAGTACTTC. It specifies CASSLAGTGGYEQYF.

In regard to this clonotype: The conserved final phenylalanine or tryptophan is absent from the CDR3, which likely points to a read error. The chain is built from TRBV6-1 and TRBJ1-1; 7 positions agree with TRBD1. Trimming removed 7 bases from V and 1 base from J; junction bases left unmatched: 0. The CDR3 runs 12 residues. CDR1 and CDR2 (germline): MNHNS, SASEGT. This CDR3 is CASNRGNTEAFV. The CDR3 bases are TGTGCCAGCAACAGGGGGAACACTGAAGCTTTCGTT.

This chain uses TRBV16 with TRBJ1-1, with D hard to call. Germline assignment: CDR1 KGHSY and CDR2 FQNENV. The CDR3 runs to 14 residues. Trimming took off 0 bases at V and 3 bases at J, with 8 bases between the two ends. The CDR3 DNA is TGTGCCAGCAGCCAATCTGTAGTAGACACTGAAGCTTTCTTT. Its protein is CASSQSVVDTEAFF.

This clonotype was picked up a small number of times. A junction boundary mismatches the germline segment, possibly from a read error. The rearrangement links TRBV4-1 to TRBJ2-5; no firm D call. The CDR3 spans 15 residues. Germline lookup yields CDR1 MGHRA and CDR2 YSYEKL. The DNA of the CDR3 is TGCGCCAGCAGCCAGGAGAGATCCTACCAGGAGACCCAGTACTTC. Encoded protein: CASSQERSYQETQYF.

The table lists this clonotype with many counts. This chain uses TRBV20-1 with TRBJ2-3; D not certain. Trimming shortened V by 5 bases and J by 5 bases, and 17 bases separated the two germline ends. Germline V gene sequence: CDR1 DFQATT, CDR2 SNEGSKA (reference sequence). The CDR3 covers 14 residues. The CDR3 is CSALVYLGKDTQYF. CDR3 nucleotide sequence: TGCAGTGCTCTCGTGTATCTTGGCAAAGATACGCAGTATTTT.

The chain joins TRBV27 to TRBJ1-5, with TRBD1 as a possible D gene (6 bases). CDR1 is MNHEY and CDR2 is SMNVEV in the germline V gene (reference sequence). Trimming took 3 bases from V and 6 from J, leaving 12 bases between them. The CDR3 has 14 amino acids. CDR3 protein: CASSFGGGSQPQHF. The CDR3 bases are TGTGCCAGCAGTTTTGGAGGGGGGAGTCAGCCCCAGCATTTT.

CDR3 bases: TGCGCCAGCAGCCAATGGGGACTAGCGGGGGGGGAGCAGTTCTTC. Protein: CASSQWGLAGGEQFF. The chain couples TRBV4-3 to TRBJ2-1, with 16 nucleotides matching TRBD2. CDR3 length: 15 residues. Per germline, CDR1 LGHNA and CDR2 YSLEER. The ends lost 2 bases at V and 10 bases at J; junction bases unmatched: 2.

This clonotype was found a few times. This chain uses TRBV20-1 with TRBJ2-3; D possibly corresponds to TRBD2 (5 bases). CDR1 is DFQATT and CDR2 is SNEGSKA in the germline V gene (reference sequence). V was shortened by 1 base and J by 2 bases, with 10 bases between the two germline ends. This CDR3 is built from 14 residues. CDR3 amino acids: CSARGERLTDTQYF. Written as DNA, the CDR3 is TGCAGTGCTAGAGGGGAGCGGCTCACAGATACGCAGTATTTT.

The V and J genes are TRBV6-4 and TRBJ2-2; 9 bases are a match to TRBD2. J gave up 5 bases and V 6 bases, and 4 bases lay outside the gene matches. Per the germline V gene, CDR1 is MRHNA and CDR2 is SNTAGT. This CDR3 has 14 residues. The CDR3 DNA is TGTGCCAGCAGGGAGCGGGGGGCGACCGGGGAGCTGTTTTTT. Its translation is CASRERGATGELFF.

The V and J genes are TRBV20-1 and TRBJ1-5, with 8 bases that match TRBD1. Per the germline V gene, CDR1 is DFQATT and CDR2 is SNEGSKA (reference sequence). The V segment lost 5 bases and the J segment 6 bases; nucleotides outside the gene matches: 12. This CDR3 region has 15 residues. Here the CDR3 DNA reads TGCAGTGCTGCCACAGGGGGATCATGGGGTCAGCCCCAGCATTTT. Protein: CSAATGGSWGQPQHF.

In this sample, this clonotype turned up many times. This chain links TRBV7-2 with TRBJ2-5, with 11 bases identical to TRBD2. The V gene end was trimmed by 5 bases and the J gene end by 2 bases; junction bases not matched to a gene: 7. The CDR3 is 16 amino acids. The germline V gene has CDR1 SGHTA and CDR2 FQGNSA. The chain's CDR3 is CASSPWGLAEQETQYF. The CDR3 bases are TGTGCCAGCAGCCCCTGGGGACTAGCGGAACAAGAGACCCAGTACTTC.

This clonotype was found many times. The chain recombines TRBV5-1 with TRBJ2-1; 10 bases map to TRBD2. The CDR3 spans 15 residues. V was pared by 4 bases and J by 9 bases, with 10 bases of the junction left unmatched. Germline CDR1 SGHRS, CDR2 YFSETQ. The CDR3 spells CASSPSGGAILEQFF. The CDR3 DNA follows: TGCGCCAGCAGCCCCAGCGGGGGGGCCATTCTTGAGCAGTTCTTC.

Comment on this clonotype: A much larger clone lies one base from this, so it may be a read error. The chain carries TRBV7-2 and TRBJ2-1; no clear D gene. Looked up from germline, CDR1 is SGHTA and CDR2 is FQGNSA. This CDR3 has 15 residues. The CDR3 region has the DNA TGTGCCTGCAGCAAAACTGTTCCCTCCTACAATGAGCAGTTCTTC. Encoded protein: CACSKTVPSYNEQFF.

This rearrangement joins TRBV14 to TRBJ1-6, with 8 bases matching TRBD1. V shed 4 bases, J shed 9 bases, and the junction held 8 bases outside the gene matches. Per the germline V gene, CDR1 is SGHDN and CDR2 is FVKESK. This CDR3 contains 15 residues. CDR3 DNA sequence: TGTGCCAGCAGCCTCTTAGACAGGGGAGGTTCACCCCTCCACTTT. Its translation is CASSLLDRGGSPLHF.

The chain joins TRBV5-6 to TRBJ1-1, with D unresolved. CDR1 SGHDT and CDR2 YYEEEE come from the germline V gene. This CDR3 is built from 12 residues. Trimming shortened V by 3 bases and J by 3 bases, and 6 bases separated the two germline ends. The CDR3 coding sequence is TGTGCCAGCAGCTGGGAGGACACTGAAGCTTTCTTT. Translated, it gives CASSWEDTEAFF.

This clonotype was counted ten times or more. The chain recombines TRBV20-1 with TRBJ1-3, with unresolved D. Per the germline V gene, CDR1 is DFQATT and CDR2 is SNEGSKA (reference sequence). V lost 0 bases, J lost 0 bases, and 6 bases lay in between. This CDR3 spans 14 amino acids. In DNA, the CDR3 is TGCAGTGCTAGAGATATGGGCTCTGGAAACACCATATATTTT. It codes for CSARDMGSGNTIYF.

The gene calls are TRBV4-2 and TRBJ1-2; no clear D gene. Germline values: CDR1 LGHNA, CDR2 YNFKEQ. The ends were cut back, 6 bases at V and 5 bases at J, with 7 bases in the middle. The CDR3 consists of 11 residues. The DNA of the CDR3 is TGTGCCAGCAGGAAAAGTTATGGCTACACCTTC. Translated: CASRKSYGYTF.

This clonotype was seen repeatedly, ten times or more. This chain uses TRBV28 with TRBJ2-1; 11 nucleotides match TRBD2. The CDR3 totals 14 residues. The trim removed 11 bases at V and 9 bases at J, leaving 12 bases unmatched. Germline CDR1 is MDHEN and CDR2 is SYDVKM. The DNA of the CDR3 is TGTGCCGCCTTAGCGGGGGGGCCGGCAGTTGAGCAGTTCTTC. Residues: CAALAGGPAVEQFF.

This clonotype is categorized as medium-sized. The J gene is TRBJ1-3, the V gene TRBV7-9, with 8 bases matching TRBD1. V lost 4 bases and J lost 8; bases outside the gene matches: 10. The CDR3 sequence is 15 residues long. Looked up from germline, CDR1 is SEHNR and CDR2 is FQNEAQ (reference sequence). The CDR3 loop reads CASSSRSGGLDTIYF. CDR3 coding DNA: TGTGCCAGCAGCTCCCGTTCAGGGGGCTTAGACACCATATATTTT.

This clonotype was seen a few times. The chain combines TRBV11-2 with TRBJ2-7; 7 bases map to TRBD2. V shed 1 base, J shed 7 bases, and the junction held 16 bases outside the gene matches. This CDR3 contains 17 residues. Germline V CDR1 and CDR2: SGHAT, FQNNGV. The CDR3 reads CASSLGSWGGNSWEQYF. The CDR3 nucleotides are TGTGCCAGCAGCTTAGGTTCGTGGGGAGGGAACTCCTGGGAGCAGTACTTC.